Detailed here is one T cell receptor (beta chain). The antigen remains undetermined. Assay used: immunoSEQ multiplex PCR; TCRdb lists only in-frame clones, some missing. The sample consists of about 26,000 clones, 82% of them appearing once. Germline V gene lookup returns CDR1 MNHNY and CDR2 SVGAGI (reference sequence). V lost 2 bases, J lost 5 bases, and 12 bases lay in between. CDR3 length equals 14 residues. The data are from a study of graft-versus-host responses after intestinal transplantation. The chain couples TRBV6-6 to TRBJ2-5; D perhaps matches TRBD2 (5 bases). The sequence was collected from a human donor who received an intestinal transplant. Sample: unstimulated CD4+ T cells sorted from spleen or lymph node cells, taken before intestinal transplant. The CDR3 region has the DNA TGTGCCAGCAGTTACCGGCAGACTACGGAGACCCAGTACTTC. Translation: CASSYRQTTETQYF.